Reported below is one T cell receptor (beta chain). The entry originates in a study of blood T cell repertoires in COVID-19. Study-wide context: PBMCs, B-cell-depleted T cells, or T cells were the source of the cDNA or gDNA that made up the material.

V lost 5 bases, J lost 5 bases, and 5 bases stayed unmatched. The CDR3 length is 13 residues. Germline CDR1 is MDHEN and CDR2 is SYDVKM. Enrollees, about 18 to 95 years old, lived in 24 US areas. Donors were grouped by their self-reported clinical history. Authors' analysis steps: Amplification of reference gene primers was used by the study to estimate nucleated cell counts. Some clones are missing from TCRdb's copy, which holds only in-frame ones; the method was immunoSEQ multiplex PCR. V and J calls and clone size are those listed in that table; D and trimming were worked out from the DNA. Of roughly 170,000 clones in the sample, roughly 80% are singletons; the top ten hold around 15%.

J is TRBJ1-1 and V is TRBV28; the match to TRBD1 covers 7 bases. Sequencing input: PBMCs or T cells enriched from blood (not recorded which). The TCR comes from a woman in her 50s who had recovered from COVID-19. Here the CDR3 reads CASSHRGSTEAFF. DNA for the CDR3: TGTGCCAGCAGTCACAGGGGAAGTACTGAAGCTTTCTTT.